A single sample is the source of the 14 T cell receptor beta chains below, sequenced in a study of cytomegalovirus exposure and HLA in healthy donors. TCRdb's table, derived via immunoSEQ multiplex PCR, lists solely in-frame clones and lacks some. This sample carries about 160,000 clones, roughly 96% of them seen once, and the ten largest clones take 0.89%. The sample taken for sequencing was PBMCs. These TCRs come from a woman aged 18-29 years in good health and CMV-seronegative.

The J gene is TRBJ1-6, the V gene TRBV6-5, with 9 positions matching TRBD1. V was pared by 2 bases and J by 7 bases, with 3 bases of the junction left unmatched. The length of the CDR3 is 15 residues. CDR1 and CDR2 (germline): MNHEY, SVGAGI. The CDR3 nucleotides read TGTGCCAGCAGTTACCGGGACAGGGTCAATTCACCCCTCCACTTT. It is translated as CASSYRDRVNSPLHF.

The chain couples TRBV27 to TRBJ2-3, with D hard to call. CDR1 MNHEY and CDR2 SMNVEV come from the germline V gene (reference sequence). The CDR3 covers 14 residues. V was trimmed by 8 bases and J by 0 bases, leaving 12 bases between them. The CDR3 protein is CASHKESSTDTQYF. The CDR3 DNA sequence: TGTGCCAGCCACAAGGAGAGCAGCACAGATACGCAGTATTTT.

The rearrangement uses TRBV29-1 and TRBJ1-1; maybe TRBD1 (5 bases). The CDR3 consists of 13 residues. The ends were cut back, 5 bases at V and 1 base at J, with 11 bases in the middle. Germline CDR1 and CDR2: SQVTM and ANQGSEA. The CDR3 spells CSVRGAPNTEAFF. In DNA form, the CDR3 reads TGCAGCGTTAGGGGCGCGCCGAACACTGAAGCTTTCTTT.

DNA of the CDR3: TGTGCCAGCAGCTCTCGGACTAGCGGGGATACAGATACGCAGTATTTT. This gives the protein CASSSRTSGDTDTQYF. The rearrangement uses TRBV7-6 and TRBJ2-3; 12 bases are a match to TRBD2. V trimming: 4 bases; J trimming: 3 bases; junction bases outside the gene matches: 5. CDR1 SGHVS and CDR2 FNYEAQ come from the germline V gene. The CDR3 length is 16 residues. Full variable domain (outside the CDR3, taken from reference TRBV7-6 and TRBJ2-3): GAGVSQSPRYKVTKRGQDVALRCDPISGHVSLYWYRQALGQGPEFLTYFNYEAQQDKSGLPNDRFSAERPEGSISTLTIQRTEQRDSAMYRCASSSRTSGDTDTQYFGPGTRLTVL.

This chain uses TRBV13 with TRBJ1-2; 7 bases are shared with TRBD1. The V gene end was trimmed by 3 bases and the J gene end by 2 bases; junction bases not matched to a gene: 6. CDR1 and CDR2 (germline): PRHDT, FYEKMQ (reference sequence). The CDR3 has 15 residues. The DNA of the CDR3 is TGTGCCAGCAGCTTTCGACAGGGTGGAAACTATGGCTACACCTTC. It codes for CASSFRQGGNYGYTF.

This clone was counted only a few times. The rearrangement joins TRBV6-5 to TRBJ1-6, with TRBD1 matching 10 bases. Germline loops: CDR1 MNHEY, CDR2 SVGAGI. Trimming took 6 bases from V and 7 from J; bases not matched to a gene: 6. The CDR3 loop spans 15 amino acids. CDR3 coding DNA: TGTGCCAGCAGGCCTGACAGGGGGCTGAATTCACCCCTCCACTTT. Encoded protein: CASRPDRGLNSPLHF.

The chain carries TRBV7-2 and TRBJ2-2; 7 bases align to TRBD2. The CDR3 runs 16 residues. V shed 0 bases and J 4 bases; nucleotides not matched to a gene: 5. Germline CDR1 SGHTA, CDR2 FQGNSA. The CDR3 is CASSLASSGITGELFF. In nucleotides, the CDR3 is TGTGCCAGCAGCTTAGCATCGAGCGGGATCACCGGGGAGCTGTTTTTT.

The V and J genes are TRBV7-3 and TRBJ2-7, with D perhaps matching TRBD1 (5 bases). Germline V gene data show CDR1 as SGHTA and CDR2 as FQGTGA. There are 14 residues in the CDR3. Trimming left V 5 bases short and J 0 bases short, with 11 bases between. Written as DNA, the CDR3 is TGTGCCAGCAGCCCGACAGTCAGCTCCTACGAGCAGTACTTC. Protein: CASSPTVSSYEQYF.

The chain is built from TRBV6-5 and TRBJ2-2; D may be TRBD2 (5 bases). CDR3 length: 14 residues. Trimming removed 6 bases at V and 5 bases at J, with 13 bases between. Germline CDR1 MNHEY, CDR2 SVGAGI. The CDR3: CASSNPGGTGELFF. For the CDR3, the DNA is TGTGCCAGCAGCAACCCCGGCGGGACCGGGGAGCTGTTTTTT.

The rearrangement links TRBV19 to TRBJ2-4; D might be TRBD1 (6 bases). CDR3 length: 14 amino acids. Looked up from germline, CDR1 is LNHDA and CDR2 is SQIVND (reference sequence). V was trimmed by 1 base and J by 5 bases, leaving 9 bases between them. Here the CDR3 reads CASSIGGGQNIQYF. CDR3 DNA sequence: TGTGCCAGTAGTATAGGTGGGGGCCAAAACATTCAGTACTTC.

The chain carries TRBV7-2 and TRBJ2-1; 11 bases match TRBD2. This CDR3 spans 17 amino acids. Losses at the gene ends were 5 bases for V and 5 bases for J; bases not matched to a gene: 11. Germline CDR1 reads SGHTA; CDR2 reads FQGNSA. The CDR3 DNA reads TGTGCCAGCAGCCCATACATAGCGGGGGGGCCAAACAATGAGCAGTTCTTC. Encoded protein: CASSPYIAGGPNNEQFF.

V usage is TRBV15 and J usage is TRBJ2-5; TRBD1 aligns across 7 bases. Unmatched junction bases numbered 5, after V lost 3 bases and J lost 1 base. CDR1 is LNHNV and CDR2 is YYDKDF in the germline V gene (reference sequence). The CDR3 covers 15 residues. CDR3 DNA sequence: TGTGCCACCAGCAGGGGAACAGGGGTCCAAGAGACCCAGTACTTC. It translates to CATSRGTGVQETQYF. Full variable domain (rest looked up from reference TRBV15 and TRBJ2-5): DAMVIQNPRYQVTQFGKPVTLSCSQTLNHNVMYWYQQKSSQAPKLLFHYYDKDFNNEADTPDNFQSRRPNTSFCFLDIRSPGLGDTAMYLCATSRGTGVQETQYFGPGTRLLVL.

CDR3 nucleotides: TGCGCCAGCAGCTTGTTGGCGGACGCGGGCACCGGGGAGCTGTTTTTT. It yields the protein CASSLLADAGTGELFF. The chain combines TRBV5-1 with TRBJ2-2; D is possibly TRBD2 (5 bases). Trimming took 1 base from V and 4 from J, leaving 14 bases between them. This CDR3 region has 16 residues. Germline CDR1 reads SGHRS; CDR2 reads YFSETQ.

This clone turned up a few times. This rearrangement joins TRBV6-1 to TRBJ2-2; no firm D call. The germline V gene has CDR1 MNHNS and CDR2 SASEGT. CDR3 size: 13 residues. V was shortened by 4 bases and J by 7 bases, with 10 bases between the two germline ends. This chain's CDR3 is CASSVLRYGELFF. The CDR3 DNA follows: TGTGCCAGCAGTGTTCTGAGGTACGGGGAGCTGTTTTTT.